These T cell receptor beta chains were read from a single sample in a study of cytomegalovirus exposure and HLA in healthy donors. Only in-frame clones appear in the TCRdb table, and some are missing; sequencing was by immunoSEQ multiplex PCR. The sample has 140,000 to 150,000 clones, 80% seen once. The sample consisted of PBMCs. The receptors shown here come from a man aged 40-50 years in good health and CMV-seronegative. The CDR3 runs from the conserved cysteine through the conserved F or W. D genes are given only for firm matches. Part of the rows lack a size; the others show once, few, many or a class for expanded clones.

TRBJ1-1,NA,13,TRBV29-1,NA,TGCAGCGTTGAAGAGGACAGTACTACTGAAGCTTTCTTT,CSVEEDSTTEAFF
TRBJ2-4,once,15,TRBV23-1,NA,TGCGCCAGCAGTCATGTACGGGTAGCCAAAAACATTCAGTACTTC,CASSHVRVAKNIQYF
TRBJ2-3,once,14,TRBV19,NA,TGTGCCAGTAGTAGTATCGGGGTGACAGATACGCAGTATTTT,CASSSIGVTDTQYF
TRBJ1-4,NA,14,TRBV7-2,TRBD1,TGTGCCAGCAGCTCGGACAGGGGGCGAGAAAAACTGTTTTTT,CASSSDRGREKLFF
TRBJ2-2,NA,15,TRBV9,NA,TGTGCCAGCAGCGCTCCGGGACATTCGGACGGGGAGCTGTTTTTT,CASSAPGHSDGELFF
TRBJ2-7,NA,13,TRBV30,TRBD1,TGTGCCTCTACACCGGGACAGACCTACGAGCAGTACTTC,CASTPGQTYEQYF
TRBJ1-1,once,13,TRBV11-2,NA,TGTGCCAGCAGCTTAGCTCATGGGCAAGAAGCTTTCTTT,CASSLAHGQEAFF
TRBJ2-5,NA,17,TRBV7-2,NA,TGTGCCAGCAGCTTAATCGGGCCAGGGCGATCCCAAGAGACCCAGTACTTC,CASSLIGPGRSQETQYF
TRBJ2-5,NA,15,TRBV7-8,TRBD1,TGTGCCAGCAGCCCCTATCTGGGACAGCGCAAGACCCAGTACTTC,CASSPYLGQRKTQYF
TRBJ2-5,NA,15,TRBV7-2,TRBD2,TGTGCCAGCAGCTTAGCGGGACTAGCACAAGAGACCCAGTACTTC,CASSLAGLAQETQYF
TRBJ2-3,NA,16,TRBV5-1,TRBD2,TGCGCCAGCAGCTTCCAACTAGCGGGGGGGGCAGATACGCAGTATTTT,CASSFQLAGGADTQYF
TRBJ2-1,NA,15,TRBV4-1,NA,TGCGCCAGCAGCCAAGTCTCTGGGCCGATCAATGAGCAGTTCTTC,CASSQVSGPINEQFF
TRBJ1-1,few,14,TRBV7-9,NA,TGTGCCAGCAGCTTAGGACAGATGAACACTGAAGCTTTCTTT,CASSLGQMNTEAFF
TRBJ1-6,NA,15,TRBV6-1,NA,TGTGCCAGCTGGGGCAGACATGCCCAGAGGTCACCCCTCCACTTT,CASWGRHAQRSPLHF
TRBJ2-5,few,15,TRBV9,TRBD2,TGTGCCAGCAGCGTCACCGGGACTAAGGGAGAGACCCAGTACTTC,CASSVTGTKGETQYF
TRBJ1-4,NA,14,TRBV19,NA,TGTGCCAGTAGTATACAGGGTTCGGTTGAAAAACTGTTTTTT,CASSIQGSVEKLFF
TRBJ2-3,NA,15,TRBV6-4,NA,TGTGCCAGCAGTTGGGCGGGGGCGCGCACAGATACGCAGTATTTT,CASSWAGARTDTQYF
TRBJ2-1,NA,16,TRBV10-3,TRBD2,TGTGCCATCAGTGAGGGACTAGCGGGGGGGCACAATGAGCAGTTCTTC,CAISEGLAGGHNEQFF
TRBJ2-5,few,15,TRBV29-1,TRBD1,TGCAGCGGGATTCCGGGACAGGGCCTCCAAGAGACCCAGTACTTC,CSGIPGQGLQETQYF
TRBJ1-2,NA,15,TRBV5-8,NA,TGTGCCAGCAGCTTGTTGTCTGTAGCTAACTATGGCTACACCTTC,CASSLLSVANYGYTF
TRBJ2-7,NA,16,TRBV5-1,NA,TGCGCCAGCAGCTCCTCCGGGACTCCAGACTCCTACGAGCAGTACTTC,CASSSSGTPDSYEQYF
TRBJ1-1,NA,13,TRBV18,NA,TGTGCCAGCCGCGGGCAGTCGAACACTGAAGCTTTCTTT,CASRGQSNTEAFF
TRBJ1-5,once,14,TRBV5-1,TRBD1,TGCGCCAGCAGCTACGGGACAGACGGTCAGCCCCAGCATTTT,CASSYGTDGQPQHF
TRBJ2-5,NA,18,TRBV5-1,TRBD1,TGCGCCAGCAGCTTGTCATGGATCGGGACAGGGCTTTCTGAGACCCAGTACTTC,CASSLSWIGTGLSETQYF
TRBJ2-7,NA,16,TRBV9,TRBD1,TGTGCCAGCAGCGTAGGCTGGGACAGGGGAACCTACGAGCAGTACTTC,CASSVGWDRGTYEQYF
TRBJ2-1,NA,14,TRBV4-1,NA,TGCGCCAGCAGCCTCGGACAAGTGGGCAATGAGCAGTTCTTC,CASSLGQVGNEQFF